A few counts support the clone carrying this T cell receptor beta chain. The source of the sample is a study of T cell repertoires in cytomegalovirus infection. With V trimmed by 2 bases and J by 1 base, 8 bases remained unmatched. Germline CDR1 reads SEHNR; CDR2 reads FQNEAQ (reference sequence). The CDR3 loop spans 19 amino acids. TCRdb reprocessed the reads via MiXCR and lists one record per CDR3 protein. The table has about 490,000 distinct CDR3 sequences, 26% seen once. The J gene is TRBJ2-3, the V gene TRBV7-9; 14 bases match TRBD2. The specimen was PBMCs. The receptor was derived from a human donor in good health (CMV status not recorded). Some clones in this sample may be carry-over from other donors' samples. CDR3 region: CASSLTGLAGVSGTDTQYF. In DNA form, the CDR3 reads TGTGCCAGCAGCTTAACGGGACTAGCGGGAGTTTCTGGCACAGATACGCAGTATTTT.